The rows below give T cell receptor beta chains drawn from one sample of a study of CD8+ T cells in alopecia areata. Profiling relied on immunoSEQ multiplex PCR, and the TCRdb table lists in-frame clones only, not all of them. The sample holds 100,000 to 130,000 clones, about 50% seen once. The sequenced sample consisted of NKG2D-low CD8+ T cells sorted from blood. The receptors stem from a human donor with alopecia areata. Both conserved end residues are part of each CDR3. The order of the fields is J gene, V gene, clone size, D gene, CDR3 DNA, CDR3 protein. D genes are given only for firm matches. Clone size, where shown, is once, few, many, or a class for clones that have expanded.

TRBJ2-3 | TRBV7-6 | NA | TRBD1 | TGTGCCAGCAGCTTACCTGACAGGGACCGAAGCACAGATACGCAGTATTTT | CASSLPDRDRSTDTQYF
TRBJ2-1 | TRBV2 | few | NA | TGTGCCAGCAGTGAAGTCAGGGCCTACAATGAGCAGTTCTTC | CASSEVRAYNEQFF
TRBJ2-1 | TRBV28 | NA | NA | TGTGCCAGCAGACATTCCCGCAGGATTGGGCGGTACAATGAGCAGTTCTTC | CASRHSRRIGRYNEQFF
TRBJ1-1 | TRBV7-9 | NA | NA | TGTGCCAGCAGCCTGGACAGAGGAGAAGCTTTCTTT | CASSLDRGEAFF
TRBJ1-2 | TRBV20-1 | NA | NA | TGCAGTGCTAGAGTTTCAAATGGCTACACCTTC | CSARVSNGYTF
TRBJ2-5 | TRBV2 | NA | NA | TGTGCCAGCAGTGAAAGAGTAAAACGACAGAAAGAGACCCAGTACTTC | CASSERVKRQKETQYF
TRBJ2-7 | TRBV6-5 | NA | TRBD1 | TGTGCCAGCAGTTTGGGACAGACGACCTACGAGCAGTACTTC | CASSLGQTTYEQYF
TRBJ1-2 | TRBV28 | NA | NA | TGTGCCAGCAGCCCGCCCGAGACACTCAGCTATGGCTACACCTTC | CASSPPETLSYGYTF
TRBJ2-7 | TRBV4-1 | NA | NA | TGCGCCAGCAGCCAAGATCGCGGCTACGAGCAGTACTTC | CASSQDRGYEQYF
TRBJ2-7 | TRBV14 | NA | NA | TGTGCCAGCAGCCATACCAGCGCCCCCTGGGAGCAGTACTTC | CASSHTSAPWEQYF
TRBJ1-4 | TRBV29-1 | NA | TRBD1 | TGCAGCGCGAGAGGGGGCGAGGATGAAAAACTGTTTTTT | CSARGGEDEKLFF
TRBJ2-5 | TRBV10-2 | NA | TRBD2 | TGCGCCAGCAGTGATTCTAGCGGGAGGGGAGCGGGGGAGACCCAGTACTTC | CASSDSSGRGAGETQYF
TRBJ2-6 | TRBV13 | NA | TRBD2 | TGTGCCAGCAGCTTAAATTTGGGTCAGCGGGAGACGGCAGGGGCCAACGTCCTGACTTTC | CASSLNLGQRETAGANVLTF
TRBJ2-1 | TRBV19 | NA | TRBD2 | TGTGCCAGTAGTATAGGTTTGGGGACTAGCGGGATCAATGAGCAGTTCTTC | CASSIGLGTSGINEQFF
TRBJ2-3 | TRBV5-4 | few | NA | TGTGCCAGCAGCTTGATAGGAACACGCACAGATACGCAGTATTTT | CASSLIGTRTDTQYF
TRBJ2-1 | TRBV5-1 | NA | NA | TGCGCCAGCAGCGTCCCAGTGCGAGATGAGCAGTTCTTC | CASSVPVRDEQFF
TRBJ2-7 | TRBV28 | NA | NA | TGTGCCATTGGAGGTGGTACGACCTACGAGCAGTACTTC | CAIGGGTTYEQYF
TRBJ1-2 | TRBV5-1 | NA | NA | TGCGCCAGCAGCTTGGGGGGTAACTATGGCTACACCTTC | CASSLGGNYGYTF
TRBJ2-6 | TRBV25-1 | NA | NA | TGTGCCAGCAGTGAATATAGTTCTGGGGCCAACGTCCTGACTTTC | CASSEYSSGANVLTF
TRBJ2-5 | TRBV7-9 | NA | NA | TGTGCCAGCCAAGGCAGAGAAGAGACCCAGTACTTC | CASQGREETQYF
TRBJ2-7 | TRBV12-5 | NA | TRBD2 | TGTGCTAGTGGCTGCCACCCTAGCGGCCGCTACGAGCAGTACTTC | CASGCHPSGRYEQYF
TRBJ2-7 | TRBV7-9 | NA | TRBD1 | TGTGCCAGCAGCATCACAGGGGGCGCCCACGAGCAGTACTTC | CASSITGGAHEQYF
TRBJ2-1 | TRBV19 | many | NA | TGTGCCAGTAGTATTGTTAGCGGATACAATGAGCAGTTCTTC | CASSIVSGYNEQFF
TRBJ2-1 | TRBV5-4 | NA | NA | TGTGCCAGCAGCTTGTTGGGGGATAGGGGCTCCTACAATGAGCAGTTCTTC | CASSLLGDRGSYNEQFF
TRBJ2-1 | TRBV29-1 | NA | NA | TGCAGCGTCCCCGGGGTACAAGGGCAGTTCTTC | CSVPGVQGQFF
TRBJ1-3 | TRBV9 | NA | TRBD1 | TGTGCCAGCAGCAAACGGACAGGGGAACGCTCTGGAAACACCATATATTTT | CASSKRTGERSGNTIYF
TRBJ2-1 | TRBV30 | NA | TRBD2 | TGTGCCTGGAATACGGGGGGCTCCTACAATGAGCAGTTCTTC | CAWNTGGSYNEQFF
TRBJ2-7 | TRBV6-5 | NA | NA | TGTGCCAGCAGTAATGGGGGGCCCTACGAGCAGTACTTC | CASSNGGPYEQYF
TRBJ2-3 | TRBV2 | NA | TRBD2 | TGTGCGACCCTCAGCGGGAGCCCCCCAGATACGCAGTATTTT | CATLSGSPPDTQYF
TRBJ2-3 | TRBV5-6 | NA | NA | TGTGCCGGCGGTAAAGGTTCGGATACGCAGTATTTT | CAGGKGSDTQYF
TRBJ2-3 | TRBV7-3 | NA | TRBD2 | TGTGCCAGCAGCTTAGCGGCAGCGGGGCCGTACATAGATACGCAGTATTTT | CASSLAAAGPYIDTQYF
TRBJ2-7 | TRBV28 | few | NA | TGTGCCAGCAGTTTAGGGCCCGAGCAGTACTTC | CASSLGPEQYF
TRBJ2-1 | TRBV28 | NA | TRBD2 | TGTGCCAGCGGACTAGGCCGAGGGAGGAATGAGCAGTTCTTC | CASGLGRGRNEQFF
TRBJ2-2 | TRBV6-1 | few | TRBD2 | TGTGCCAGCAGTGATCTGGCGGGAGTCACCGGGGAGCTGTTTTTT | CASSDLAGVTGELFF
TRBJ2-1 | TRBV2 | NA | TRBD1 | TGTGCCAGCAGTTTGGAAGGACAGGCCCCATACAATGAGCAGTTCTTC | CASSLEGQAPYNEQFF
TRBJ2-7 | TRBV29-1 | NA | NA | TGCAGCGTCAGGGGACTCCCCCCGATGCGAGCTGGCGAGCAGTACTTC | CSVRGLPPMRAGEQYF
TRBJ1-2 | TRBV6-5 | NA | TRBD1 | TGTGCCAGCAGTTATTCCGGGACAGGCTTTTATGGCTACACCTTC | CASSYSGTGFYGYTF